This T cell receptor (beta chain) was captured by sequencing in a study of human T cells and chemical hapten exposure. The overall study: Diphenylcyclopropenone was applied weekly to patients' scalps across the roughly 23-week study.

A note on this clonotype: Its antigen is unidentified.

Broader study findings: Patch test score tracked positively with PT1 expanded TCR counts.

Germline CDR1 SGHAT, CDR2 FQNNGV. The V gene lost 5 bases and the J gene lost 0 bases, with 23 bases spanning the gap. The length of the CDR3 is 18 residues. The time point is: patch test 1, 2 weeks after DPC sensitization. The sample's treatment: therapeutic diphenylcyclopropenone sensitization with weekly scalp DPC. Sample donors consisted of patients with alopecia, aged 18 to 70 years, who were suitable for DPC. TCRdb called the RACE reads again in MiXCR, with one record for every CDR3 protein. The profile shows 150,000 to 200,000 distinct CDR3 sequences, about 14% of them singletons. The TCR comes from a woman aged 25 to 39 with alopecia areata. Some clones in this sample may be carry-over from other donors' samples. The sequences come from whole blood, collected in connection with sensitization to the hapten diphenylcyclopropenone (DPC). This chain connects TRBV11-2 to TRBJ2-7, with a tentative D call TRBD2 (5 bases). CDR3 residues: CASSPSIASRRSSYEQYF. CDR3 DNA: TGTGCCAGCAGCCCCTCGATAGCGTCCCGGCGCAGCTCCTACGAGCAGTACTTC.